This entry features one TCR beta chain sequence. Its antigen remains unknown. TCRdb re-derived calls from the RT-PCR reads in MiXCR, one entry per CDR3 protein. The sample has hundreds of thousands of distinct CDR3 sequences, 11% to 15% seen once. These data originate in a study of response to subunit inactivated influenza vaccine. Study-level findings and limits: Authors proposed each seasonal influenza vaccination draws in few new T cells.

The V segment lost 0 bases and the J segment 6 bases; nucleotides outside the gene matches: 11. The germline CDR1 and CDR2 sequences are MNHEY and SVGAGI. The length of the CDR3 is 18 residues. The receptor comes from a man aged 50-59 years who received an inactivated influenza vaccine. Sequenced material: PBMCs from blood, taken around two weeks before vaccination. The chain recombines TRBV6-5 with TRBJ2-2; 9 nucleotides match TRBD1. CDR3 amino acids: CASSYSRGTGNPAGELFF. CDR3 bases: TGTGCCAGCAGTTACTCGAGGGGGACAGGGAACCCCGCCGGGGAGCTGTTTTTT.